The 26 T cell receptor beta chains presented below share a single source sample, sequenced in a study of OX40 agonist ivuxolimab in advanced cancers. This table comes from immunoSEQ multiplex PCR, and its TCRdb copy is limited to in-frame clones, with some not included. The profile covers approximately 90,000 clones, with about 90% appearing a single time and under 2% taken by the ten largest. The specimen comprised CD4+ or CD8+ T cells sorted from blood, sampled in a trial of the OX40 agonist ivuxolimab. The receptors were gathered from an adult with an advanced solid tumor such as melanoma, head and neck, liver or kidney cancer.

The CDR3 sequence: CASSLSGDTEAFF. The CDR3, as DNA: TGTGCCAGCAGTCTATCTGGTGACACTGAAGCTTTCTTT. The chain has TRBV28 and TRBJ1-1; D uncertain. Germline V gene data show CDR1 as MDHEN and CDR2 as SYDVKM. With 5 bases removed from V and 3 bases from J, the gap between germline ends came to 10 bases. The CDR3 spans 13 residues.

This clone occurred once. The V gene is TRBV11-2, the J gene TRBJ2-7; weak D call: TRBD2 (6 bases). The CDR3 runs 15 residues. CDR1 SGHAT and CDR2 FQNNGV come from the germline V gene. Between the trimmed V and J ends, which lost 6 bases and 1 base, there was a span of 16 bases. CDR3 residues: CASRPGLWGSYEQYF. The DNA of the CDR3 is TGTGCCAGCAGACCGGGACTTTGGGGATCCTACGAGCAGTACTTC.

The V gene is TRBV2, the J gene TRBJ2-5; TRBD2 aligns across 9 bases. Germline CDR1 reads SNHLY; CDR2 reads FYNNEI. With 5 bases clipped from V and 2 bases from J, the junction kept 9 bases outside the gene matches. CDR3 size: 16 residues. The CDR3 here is CASSSSSGSRQETQYF. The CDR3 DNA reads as TGTGCCAGCAGTTCGAGTAGCGGGAGTCGGCAAGAGACCCAGTACTTC.

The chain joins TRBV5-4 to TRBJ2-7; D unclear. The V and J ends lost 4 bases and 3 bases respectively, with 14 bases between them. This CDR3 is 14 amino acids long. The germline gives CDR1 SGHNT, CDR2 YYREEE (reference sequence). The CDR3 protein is CASSPGGLSYEQYF. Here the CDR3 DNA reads TGTGCCAGCAGCCCGGGCGGCCTGAGCTACGAGCAGTACTTC.

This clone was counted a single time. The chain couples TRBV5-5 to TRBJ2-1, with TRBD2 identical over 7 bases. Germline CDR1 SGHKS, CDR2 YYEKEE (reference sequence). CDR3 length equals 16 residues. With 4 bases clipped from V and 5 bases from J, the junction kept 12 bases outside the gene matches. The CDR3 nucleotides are TGTGCCAGCAGCCCTGGGGGGACTACCTTCGACAATGAGCAGTTCTTC. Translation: CASSPGGTTFDNEQFF. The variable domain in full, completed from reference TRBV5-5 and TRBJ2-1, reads DAGVTQSPTHLIKTRGQQVTLRCSPISGHKSVSWYQQVLGQGPQFIFQYYEKEERGRGNFPDRFSARQFPNYSSELNVNALLLGDSALYLCASSPGGTTFDNEQFFGPGTRLTVL.

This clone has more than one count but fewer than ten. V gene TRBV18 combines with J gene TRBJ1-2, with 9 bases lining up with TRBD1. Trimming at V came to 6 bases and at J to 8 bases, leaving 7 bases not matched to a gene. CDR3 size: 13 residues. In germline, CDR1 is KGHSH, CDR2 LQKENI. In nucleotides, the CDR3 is TGTGCCAGCTCTCCGGGACAGGGCGGCGGCTACACCTTC. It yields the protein CASSPGQGGGYTF.

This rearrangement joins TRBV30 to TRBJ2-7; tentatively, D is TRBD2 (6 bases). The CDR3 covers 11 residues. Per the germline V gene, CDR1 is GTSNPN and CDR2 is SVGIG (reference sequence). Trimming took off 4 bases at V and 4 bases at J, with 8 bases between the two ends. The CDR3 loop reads CAWNRGYEQYF. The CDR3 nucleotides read TGTGCCTGGAATCGGGGGTACGAGCAGTACTTC.

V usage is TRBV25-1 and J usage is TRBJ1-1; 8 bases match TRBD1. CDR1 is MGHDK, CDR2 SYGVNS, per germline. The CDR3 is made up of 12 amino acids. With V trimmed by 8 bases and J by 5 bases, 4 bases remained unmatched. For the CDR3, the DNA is TGTGCCAGCCGACAGGGGCGGACTGAAGCTTTCTTT. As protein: CASRQGRTEAFF.

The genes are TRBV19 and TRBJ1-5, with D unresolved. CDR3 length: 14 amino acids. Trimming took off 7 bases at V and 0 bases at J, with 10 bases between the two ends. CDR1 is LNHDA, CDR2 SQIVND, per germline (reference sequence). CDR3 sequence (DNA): TGTGCCAGTATGGATCGGAATAGCAATCAGCCCCAGCATTTT. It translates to CASMDRNSNQPQHF.

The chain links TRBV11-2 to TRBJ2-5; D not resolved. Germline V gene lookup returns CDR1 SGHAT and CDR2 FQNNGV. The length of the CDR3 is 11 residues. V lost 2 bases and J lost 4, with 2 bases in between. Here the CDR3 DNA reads TGTGCCAGCAGCTTAAGAGAGACCCAGTACTTC. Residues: CASSLRETQYF. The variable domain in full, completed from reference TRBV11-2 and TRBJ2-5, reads EAGVAQSPRYKIIEKRQSVAFWCNPISGHATLYWYQQILGQGPKLLIQFQNNGVVDDSQLPKDRFSAERLKGVDSTLKIQPAKLEDSAVYLCASSLRETQYFGPGTRLLVL.

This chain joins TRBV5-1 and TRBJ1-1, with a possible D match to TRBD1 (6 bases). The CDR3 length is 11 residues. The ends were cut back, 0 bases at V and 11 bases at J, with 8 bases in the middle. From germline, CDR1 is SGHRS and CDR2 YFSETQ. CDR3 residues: CASSLDREAFF. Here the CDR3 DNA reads TGCGCCAGCAGCTTGGACAGGGAGGCTTTCTTT.

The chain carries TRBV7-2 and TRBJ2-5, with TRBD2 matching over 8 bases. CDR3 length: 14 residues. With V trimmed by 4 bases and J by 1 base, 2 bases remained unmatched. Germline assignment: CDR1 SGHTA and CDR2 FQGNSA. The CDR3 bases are TGTGCCAGCAGCTCGGGGGGGCTCCAAGAGACCCAGTACTTC. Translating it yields CASSSGGLQETQYF.

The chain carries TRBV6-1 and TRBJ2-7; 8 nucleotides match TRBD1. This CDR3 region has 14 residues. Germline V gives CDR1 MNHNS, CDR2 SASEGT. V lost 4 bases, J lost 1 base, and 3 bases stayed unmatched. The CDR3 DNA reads TGTGCCAGCAGTGTAGGACAGGGATCCTACGAGCAGTACTTC. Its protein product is CASSVGQGSYEQYF.

The CDR3 here is CARSETGVGGNTNEQFF. The CDR3 DNA reads TGTGCCAGAAGCGAAACAGGGGTAGGGGGAAATACCAATGAGCAGTTCTTC. The chain combines TRBV5-3 with TRBJ2-1; the match to TRBD1 covers 7 bases. TRBV5-3 is an ORF; its function is uncertain. The CDR3 covers 17 residues. V shed 4 bases, J shed 6 bases, and the junction held 16 bases outside the gene matches.

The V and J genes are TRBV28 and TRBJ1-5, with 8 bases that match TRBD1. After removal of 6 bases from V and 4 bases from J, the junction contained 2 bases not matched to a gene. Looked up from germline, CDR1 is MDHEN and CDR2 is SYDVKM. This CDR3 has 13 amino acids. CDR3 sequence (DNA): TGTGCCAGCAGCGGGACAGGAAATCAGCCCCAGCATTTT. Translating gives CASSGTGNQPQHF.

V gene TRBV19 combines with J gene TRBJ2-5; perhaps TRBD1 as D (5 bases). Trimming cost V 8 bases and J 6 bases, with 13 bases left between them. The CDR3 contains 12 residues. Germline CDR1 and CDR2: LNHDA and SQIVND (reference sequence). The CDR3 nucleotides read TGTGCCAGTCGAAGGGGAACGAAGACCCAGTACTTC. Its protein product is CASRRGTKTQYF.

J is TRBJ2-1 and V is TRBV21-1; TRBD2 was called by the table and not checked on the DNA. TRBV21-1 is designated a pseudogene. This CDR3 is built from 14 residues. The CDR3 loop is CATAVRENYNEQFF. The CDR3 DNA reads TGTGCCACCGCGGTGCGGGAGAACTACAATGAGCAGTTCTTC.

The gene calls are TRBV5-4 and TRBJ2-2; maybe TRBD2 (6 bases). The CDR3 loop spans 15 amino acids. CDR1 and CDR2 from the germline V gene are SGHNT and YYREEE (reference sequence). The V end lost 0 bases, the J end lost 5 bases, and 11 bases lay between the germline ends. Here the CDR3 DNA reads TGTGCCAGCAGCTTGGGTGGTCGGGGGACCGGGGAGCTGTTTTTT. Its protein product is CASSLGGRGTGELFF.

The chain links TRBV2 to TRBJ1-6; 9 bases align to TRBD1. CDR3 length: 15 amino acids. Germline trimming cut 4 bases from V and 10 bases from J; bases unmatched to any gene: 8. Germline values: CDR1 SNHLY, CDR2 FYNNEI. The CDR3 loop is CASSVQGAGGSPLHF. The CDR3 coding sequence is TGTGCCAGCAGTGTACAGGGGGCGGGAGGATCACCCCTCCACTTT.

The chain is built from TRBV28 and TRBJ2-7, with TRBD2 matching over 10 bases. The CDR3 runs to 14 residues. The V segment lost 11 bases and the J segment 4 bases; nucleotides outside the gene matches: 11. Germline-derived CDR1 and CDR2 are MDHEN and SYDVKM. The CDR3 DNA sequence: TGTGCCGTATTAGCTAGCGGGAGTAGGTACGAGCAGTACTTC. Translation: CAVLASGSRYEQYF. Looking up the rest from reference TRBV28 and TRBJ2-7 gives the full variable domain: DVKVTQSSRYLVKRTGEKVFLECVQDMDHENMFWYRQDPGLGLRLIYFSYDVKMKEKGDIPEGYSVSREKKERFSLILESASTNQTSMYLCAVLASGSRYEQYFGPGTRLTVT.

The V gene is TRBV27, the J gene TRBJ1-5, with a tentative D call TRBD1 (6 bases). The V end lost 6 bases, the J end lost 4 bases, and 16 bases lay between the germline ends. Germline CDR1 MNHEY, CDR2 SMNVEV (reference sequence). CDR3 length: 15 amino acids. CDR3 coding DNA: TGTGCCAGCAGCACCTCCGGGACATATAATCAGCCCCAGCATTTT. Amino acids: CASSTSGTYNQPQHF.

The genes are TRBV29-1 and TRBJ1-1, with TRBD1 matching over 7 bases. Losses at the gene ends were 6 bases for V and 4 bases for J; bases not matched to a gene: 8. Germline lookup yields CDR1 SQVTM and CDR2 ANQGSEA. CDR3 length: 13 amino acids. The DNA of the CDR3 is TGCAGCGTAGATCAACAGGGGACCACTGAAGCTTTCTTT. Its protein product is CSVDQQGTTEAFF.

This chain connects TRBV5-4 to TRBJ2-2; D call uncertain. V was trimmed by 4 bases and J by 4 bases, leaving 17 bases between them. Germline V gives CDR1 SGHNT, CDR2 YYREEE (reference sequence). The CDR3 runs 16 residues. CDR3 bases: TGTGCCAGCAGCCTCGCTTCGGCTCTACCCACCGGGGAGCTGTTTTTT. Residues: CASSLASALPTGELFF.

The CDR3 region has the DNA TGCACCAGCAGCCAGGTCGCTCCGACAGGAGGGTACGAGCAGTACTTC. Translated, it gives CTSSQVAPTGGYEQYF. This chain joins TRBV1 and TRBJ2-7. TRBV1 is annotated as a pseudogene. The CDR3 covers 16 residues.

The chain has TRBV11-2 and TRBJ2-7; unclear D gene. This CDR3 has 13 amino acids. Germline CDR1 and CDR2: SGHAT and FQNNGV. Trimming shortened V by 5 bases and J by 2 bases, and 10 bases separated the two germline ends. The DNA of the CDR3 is TGTGCCAGCAGCCCCCTCACTACCTACGAGCAGTACTTC. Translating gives CASSPLTTYEQYF. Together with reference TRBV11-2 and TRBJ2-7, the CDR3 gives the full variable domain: EAGVAQSPRYKIIEKRQSVAFWCNPISGHATLYWYQQILGQGPKLLIQFQNNGVVDDSQLPKDRFSAERLKGVDSTLKIQPAKLEDSAVYLCASSPLTTYEQYFGPGTRLTVT.

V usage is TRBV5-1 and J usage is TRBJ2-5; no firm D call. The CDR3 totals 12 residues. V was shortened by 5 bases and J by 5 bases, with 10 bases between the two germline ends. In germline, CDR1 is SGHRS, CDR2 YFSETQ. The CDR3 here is CASSQAGETQYF. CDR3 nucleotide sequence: TGCGCCAGCAGTCAAGCCGGGGAGACCCAGTACTTC.